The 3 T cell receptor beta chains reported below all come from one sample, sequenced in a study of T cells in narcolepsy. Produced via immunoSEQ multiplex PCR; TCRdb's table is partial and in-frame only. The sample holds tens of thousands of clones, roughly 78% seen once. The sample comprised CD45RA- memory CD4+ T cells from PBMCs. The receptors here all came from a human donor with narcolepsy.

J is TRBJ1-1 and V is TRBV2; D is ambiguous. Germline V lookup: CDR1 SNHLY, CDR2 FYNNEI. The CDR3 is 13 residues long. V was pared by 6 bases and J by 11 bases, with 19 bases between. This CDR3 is CASSADRDKYAFF. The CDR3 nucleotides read TGTGCCAGCAGCGCCGACCGAGACAAGTACGCTTTCTTT.

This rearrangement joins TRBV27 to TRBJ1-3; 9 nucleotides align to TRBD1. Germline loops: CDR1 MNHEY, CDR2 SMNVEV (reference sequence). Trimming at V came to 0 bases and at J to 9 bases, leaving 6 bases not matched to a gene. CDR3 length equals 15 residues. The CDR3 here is CASSLSQGAGGTIYF. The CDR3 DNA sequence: TGTGCCAGCAGTTTATCACAGGGGGCAGGGGGCACCATATATTTT.

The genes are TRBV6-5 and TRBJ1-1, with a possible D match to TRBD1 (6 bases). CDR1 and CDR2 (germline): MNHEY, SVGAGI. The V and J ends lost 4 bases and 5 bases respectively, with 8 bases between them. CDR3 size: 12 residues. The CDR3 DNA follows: TGTGCCAGCAGTTTACAGGGAACTGAAGCTTTCTTT. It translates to CASSLQGTEAFF.